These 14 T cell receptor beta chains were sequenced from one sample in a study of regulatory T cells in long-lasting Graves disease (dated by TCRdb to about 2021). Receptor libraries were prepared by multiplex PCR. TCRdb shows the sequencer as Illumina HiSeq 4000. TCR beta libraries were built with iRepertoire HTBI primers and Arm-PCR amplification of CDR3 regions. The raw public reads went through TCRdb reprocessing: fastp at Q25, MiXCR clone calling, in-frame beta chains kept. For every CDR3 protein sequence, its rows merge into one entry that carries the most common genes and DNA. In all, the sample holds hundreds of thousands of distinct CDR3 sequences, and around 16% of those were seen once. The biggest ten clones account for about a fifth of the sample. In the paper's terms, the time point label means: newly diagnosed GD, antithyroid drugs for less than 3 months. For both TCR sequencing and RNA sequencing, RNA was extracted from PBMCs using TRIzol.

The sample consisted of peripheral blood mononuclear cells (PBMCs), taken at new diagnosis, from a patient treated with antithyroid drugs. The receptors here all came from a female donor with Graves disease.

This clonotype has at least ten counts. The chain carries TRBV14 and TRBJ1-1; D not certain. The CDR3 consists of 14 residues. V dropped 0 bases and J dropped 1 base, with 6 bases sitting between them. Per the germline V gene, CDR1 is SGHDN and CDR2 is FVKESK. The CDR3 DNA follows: TGTGCCAGCAGCCAAGAGGTGGAGAACACTGAAGCTTTCTTT. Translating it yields CASSQEVENTEAFF.

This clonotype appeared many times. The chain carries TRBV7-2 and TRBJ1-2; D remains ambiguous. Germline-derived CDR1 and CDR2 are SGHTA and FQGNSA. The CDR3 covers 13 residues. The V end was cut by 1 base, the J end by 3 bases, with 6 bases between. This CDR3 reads CASSLVPDYGYTF. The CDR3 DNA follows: TGTGCCAGCAGCTTAGTCCCAGACTATGGCTACACCTTC.

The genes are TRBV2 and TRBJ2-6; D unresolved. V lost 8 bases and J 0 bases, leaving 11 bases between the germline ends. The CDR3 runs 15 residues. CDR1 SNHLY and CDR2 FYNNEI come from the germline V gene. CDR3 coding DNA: TGTGCCAGCCACTTGTTGGGCTCTGGGGCCAACGTCCTGACTTTC. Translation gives CASHLLGSGANVLTF.

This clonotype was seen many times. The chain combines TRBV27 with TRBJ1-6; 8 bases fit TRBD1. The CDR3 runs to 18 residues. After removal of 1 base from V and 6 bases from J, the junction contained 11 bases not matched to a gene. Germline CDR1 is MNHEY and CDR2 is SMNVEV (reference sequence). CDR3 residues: CASSLFPLGDRTNSPLHF. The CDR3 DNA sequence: TGTGCCAGCAGTTTATTCCCTCTTGGGGACAGGACTAATTCACCCCTCCACTTT.

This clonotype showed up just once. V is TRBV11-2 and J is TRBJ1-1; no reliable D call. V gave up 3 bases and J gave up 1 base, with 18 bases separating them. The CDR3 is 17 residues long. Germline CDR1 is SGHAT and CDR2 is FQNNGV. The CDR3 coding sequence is TGTGCCAGCAGCTTTCCCGTCCTCTCCCGTCCGAACACTGAAGCTTTCTTT. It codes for CASSFPVLSRPNTEAFF.

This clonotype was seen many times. CDR3 sequence: CASIHSRVGTEAFF. The CDR3, as DNA: TGTGCCAGCATCCATTCTAGGGTCGGCACTGAAGCTTTCTTT. The genes are TRBV12-3 or TRBV12-4 and TRBJ1-1; no clear D gene. This CDR3 is built from 14 residues. V lost 7 bases and J lost 4, with 16 bases in between.

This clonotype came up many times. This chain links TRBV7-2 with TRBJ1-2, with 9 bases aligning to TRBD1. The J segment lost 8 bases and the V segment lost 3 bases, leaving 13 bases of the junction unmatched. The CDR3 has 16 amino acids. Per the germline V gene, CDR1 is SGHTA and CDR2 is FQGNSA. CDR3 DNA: TGTGCCAGCAGCTTGGGGACAGGGTCATCCGCCGGCGGCTACACCTTC. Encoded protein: CASSLGTGSSAGGYTF.

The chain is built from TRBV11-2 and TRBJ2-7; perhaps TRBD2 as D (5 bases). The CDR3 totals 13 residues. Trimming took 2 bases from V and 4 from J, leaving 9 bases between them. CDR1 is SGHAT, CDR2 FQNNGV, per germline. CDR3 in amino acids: CASSLSGLYEQYF. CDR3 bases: TGTGCCAGCAGCTTAAGCGGATTGTACGAGCAGTACTTC.

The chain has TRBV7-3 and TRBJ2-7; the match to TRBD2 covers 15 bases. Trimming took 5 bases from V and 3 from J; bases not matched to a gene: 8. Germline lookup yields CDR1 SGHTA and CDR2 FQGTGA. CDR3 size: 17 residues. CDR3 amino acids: CASSAGLAGGPSYEQYF. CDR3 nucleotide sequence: TGTGCCAGCAGCGCCGGACTAGCGGGGGGGCCGAGCTACGAGCAGTACTTC.

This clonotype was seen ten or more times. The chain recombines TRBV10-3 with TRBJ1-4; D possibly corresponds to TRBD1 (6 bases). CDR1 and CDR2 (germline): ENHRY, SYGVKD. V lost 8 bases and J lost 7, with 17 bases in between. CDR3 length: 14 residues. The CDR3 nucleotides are TGTGCCATCTCGGACAGTTCCCTCAGTGAAAAACTGTTTTTT. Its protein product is CAISDSSLSEKLFF.

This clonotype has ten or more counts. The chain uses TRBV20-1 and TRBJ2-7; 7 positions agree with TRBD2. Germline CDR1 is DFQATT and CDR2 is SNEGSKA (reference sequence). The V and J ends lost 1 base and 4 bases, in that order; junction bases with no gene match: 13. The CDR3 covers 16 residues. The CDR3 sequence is CSARVGISGIRYEQYF. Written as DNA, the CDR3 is TGCAGTGCTAGAGTTGGGATCAGCGGGATAAGGTACGAGCAGTACTTC.

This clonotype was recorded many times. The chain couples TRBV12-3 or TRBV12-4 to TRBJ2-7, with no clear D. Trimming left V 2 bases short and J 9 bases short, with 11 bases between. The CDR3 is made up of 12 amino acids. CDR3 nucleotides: TGTGCCAGCAGTTTAATCTATACATGGCAGTACTTC. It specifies CASSLIYTWQYF.

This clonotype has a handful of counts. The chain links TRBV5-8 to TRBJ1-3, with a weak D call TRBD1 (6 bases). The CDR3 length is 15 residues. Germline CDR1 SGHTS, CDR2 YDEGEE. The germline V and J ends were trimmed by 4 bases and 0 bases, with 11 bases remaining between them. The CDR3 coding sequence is TGTGCCAGCAGCCGCGGACAGAGCTCTGGAAACACCATATATTTT. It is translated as CASSRGQSSGNTIYF.

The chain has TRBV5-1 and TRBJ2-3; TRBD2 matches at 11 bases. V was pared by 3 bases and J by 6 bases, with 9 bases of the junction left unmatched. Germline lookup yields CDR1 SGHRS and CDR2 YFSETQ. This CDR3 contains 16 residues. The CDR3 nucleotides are TGCGCCAGCAGCTCGGGACTAGCGGACGTCAGTGATACGCAGTATTTT. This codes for CASSSGLADVSDTQYF. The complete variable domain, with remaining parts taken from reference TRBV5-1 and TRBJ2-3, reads KAGVTQTPRYLIKTRGQQVTLSCSPISGHRSVSWYQQTPGQGLQFLFEYFSETQRNKGNFPGRFSGRQFSNSRSEMNVSTLELGDSALYLCASSSGLADVSDTQYFGPGTRLTVL.